The 28 T cell receptor beta chains below come from one sample, sequenced in a study of T cells in localized non-small cell lung cancer. Some clones are missing from TCRdb's copy, which holds only in-frame ones; the method was immunoSEQ multiplex PCR. The sample carries roughly 19,000 clones, 83% recorded once. The sequencing here drew on peripheral blood, taken before any cancer treatment. These receptors were collected from a man aged 40-75 years with stage I lung adenocarcinoma.

This clone was recorded only once. The chain carries TRBV27 and TRBJ2-2; no definite D call. The germline gives CDR1 MNHEY, CDR2 SMNVEV (reference sequence). Trimming removed 4 bases from V and 4 bases from J, with 4 bases in between. This CDR3 region has 12 residues. The CDR3 is CASSWGTGELFF. DNA of the CDR3: TGTGCCAGCAGTTGGGGCACCGGGGAGCTGTTTTTT.

This clone showed up just a few times. The V gene is TRBV28, the J gene TRBJ1-4; no clear D gene. Between the trimmed V and J ends, which lost 6 bases and 7 bases, there was a span of 15 bases. Per the germline V gene, CDR1 is MDHEN and CDR2 is SYDVKM. The CDR3 extends over 14 amino acids. CDR3 in DNA: TGTGCCAGCAGCAACCCAGAGTGGGGTGAAAAACTGTTTTTT. Translating gives CASSNPEWGEKLFF.

The chain is built from TRBV9 and TRBJ2-1; TRBD2 agrees at 9 bases. J gave up 5 bases and V 4 bases, and 13 bases lay outside the gene matches. Germline values: CDR1 SGDLS, CDR2 YYNGEE. The CDR3 totals 17 residues. The CDR3 sequence is CASSSTRAGGGDNEQFF. CDR3 coding DNA: TGTGCCAGCAGCTCTACTCGAGCGGGAGGCGGGGACAATGAGCAGTTCTTC.

This chain joins TRBV19 and TRBJ2-1, with unresolved D. CDR3 length: 15 residues. Trimming removed 4 bases from V and 5 bases from J, with 15 bases in between. The germline V gene encodes CDR1 LNHDA and CDR2 SQIVND (reference sequence). Written as DNA, the CDR3 is TGTGCCAGTAGTACGAAGCGATACCCTGACAATGAGCAGTTCTTC. It encodes CASSTKRYPDNEQFF. Supplemented by reference TRBV19 and TRBJ2-1, the full variable domain reads DGGITQSPKYLFRKEGQNVTLSCEQNLNHDAMYWYRQDPGQGLRLIYYSQIVNDFQKGDIAEGYSVSREKKESFPLTVTSAQKNPTAFYLCASSTKRYPDNEQFFGPGTRLTVL.

The rearrangement joins TRBV4-1 to TRBJ1-5; D is unresolved. The CDR3 extends over 17 amino acids. Germline V gene data show CDR1 as MGHRA and CDR2 as YSYEKL. V was pared by 5 bases and J by 2 bases, with 19 bases between. The CDR3 here is CASSALWAMRGNQPQHF. The CDR3 DNA reads as TGCGCCAGCAGCGCTCTATGGGCCATGAGGGGCAATCAGCCCCAGCATTTT.

The J gene is TRBJ1-3, the V gene TRBV6-1; D is ambiguous. CDR3 length: 12 amino acids. The V end was cut by 7 bases, the J end by 2 bases, with 6 bases between. CDR1 and CDR2 from the germline V gene are MNHNS and SASEGT. CDR3 sequence (DNA): TGTGCCAGCACCGAACCTGGAAACACCATATATTTT. Its protein product is CASTEPGNTIYF.

This chain connects TRBV5-4 to TRBJ2-7; 8 nucleotides match TRBD1. V trimming: 4 bases; J trimming: 6 bases; junction bases outside the gene matches: 12. Germline CDR1 and CDR2: SGHNT and YYREEE (reference sequence). This CDR3 comprises 15 residues. The CDR3 DNA follows: TGTGCCAGCAGCCGTTTCGTGACAGGGGACTCCGAGCAGTACTTC. This sequence encodes CASSRFVTGDSEQYF.

The chain has TRBV28 and TRBJ2-3; 8 bases align to TRBD2. The CDR3 contains 17 residues. J gave up 1 base and V 5 bases, and 11 bases lay outside the gene matches. Germline V lookup: CDR1 MDHEN, CDR2 SYDVKM. The CDR3 region has the DNA TGTGCCAGCAGTCCCGAGGGACTAGTTTATCGCACAGATACGCAGTATTTT. It translates to CASSPEGLVYRTDTQYF. The full variable domain, rest sourced from reference TRBV28 and TRBJ2-3, is DVKVTQSSRYLVKRTGEKVFLECVQDMDHENMFWYRQDPGLGLRLIYFSYDVKMKEKGDIPEGYSVSREKKERFSLILESASTNQTSMYLCASSPEGLVYRTDTQYFGPGTRLTVL.

The chain joins TRBV5-1 to TRBJ2-5; D call uncertain. Germline V gene lookup returns CDR1 SGHRS and CDR2 YFSETQ. V shed 2 bases and J shed 4 bases, with 9 bases lying between them. The CDR3 has 13 amino acids. This CDR3 reads CASSFPSGETQYF. The CDR3 region has the DNA TGCGCCAGCAGCTTCCCGTCAGGAGAGACCCAGTACTTC.

This clone has just a few counts. V and J are TRBV28 and TRBJ2-5; no definite D call. The CDR3 loop spans 11 amino acids. In germline, CDR1 is MDHEN, CDR2 SYDVKM. The V gene lost 8 bases and the J gene lost 3 bases, with 7 bases spanning the gap. CDR3 amino acids: CASSSEETQYF. The CDR3 region has the DNA TGTGCCAGCTCTTCAGAAGAGACCCAGTACTTC.

The genes are TRBV2 and TRBJ1-2; 7 bases map to TRBD1. The CDR3 loop spans 14 amino acids. Germline V gives CDR1 SNHLY, CDR2 FYNNEI. V shed 1 base and J 5 bases; nucleotides not matched to a gene: 4. In nucleotides, the CDR3 is TGTGCCAGCAGTGAAGGCAGGGGGAATTATGGCTACACCTTC. Protein: CASSEGRGNYGYTF.

The chain carries TRBV28 and TRBJ2-7; D perhaps matches TRBD2 (6 bases). Germline V gene lookup returns CDR1 MDHEN and CDR2 SYDVKM. This CDR3 is 17 amino acids long. V shed 5 bases and J shed 3 bases, with 23 bases lying between them. The CDR3 region is CASSANSLGGYNYEQYF. The CDR3 DNA is TGTGCCAGCAGTGCCAACTCCCTCGGGGGATACAACTACGAGCAGTACTTC.

Points on this clone: Other DNA sequences from this sample encode an identical CDR3 as well. The chain carries TRBV25-1 and TRBJ1-2; TRBD1 matches 8 bases. V lost 4 bases, J lost 8 bases, and 0 bases stayed unmatched. CDR3 length equals 11 residues. In germline, CDR1 is MGHDK, CDR2 SYGVNS. CDR3 DNA sequence: TGTGCCAGCAGTGCAGGGGGCGGCTACACCTTC. Its protein product is CASSAGGGYTF.

This clone was recorded once. One end of the junction is discordant with germline, which a read error may explain. CDR3 in DNA: TGTGCTAGCAGCCTGGGACACGAGGGGGGGACCCAGTACTTC. This encodes CASSLGHEGGTQYF. The V and J genes are TRBV7-7 and TRBJ2-5, with D perhaps matching TRBD1 or TRBD2 (6 bases each). The CDR3 extends over 14 amino acids. The germline V gene encodes CDR1 SSHAT and CDR2 FNYEAQ (reference sequence). Using reference TRBV7-7 and TRBJ2-5 for the parts outside the CDR3, the full variable domain is GAGVSQSPRYKVTKRGQDVTLRCDPISSHATLYWYQQALGQGPEFLTYFNYEAQPDKSGLPSDRFSAERPEGSISTLTIQRTEQRDSAMYRCASSLGHEGGTQYFGPGTRLLVL.

The CDR3 loop reads CATSSGFAYEQYF. As DNA, the CDR3 is TGTGCCACCAGCAGTGGGTTTGCGTACGAGCAGTACTTC. This chain connects TRBV15 to TRBJ2-7; D call uncertain. Germline V CDR1 and CDR2: LNHNV, YYDKDF (reference sequence). The V end was cut by 3 bases, the J end by 4 bases, with 10 bases between. The CDR3 has 13 amino acids.

This chain uses TRBV28 with TRBJ2-1; 8 bases are shared with TRBD2. V was clipped by 8 bases and J by 10 bases; unmatched bases: 16. Germline V gene lookup returns CDR1 MDHEN and CDR2 SYDVKM. The CDR3 sequence is 15 residues long. The CDR3 spells CASASGGQGSDEQFF. As DNA, the CDR3 is TGTGCCAGCGCCTCGGGGGGGCAGGGGTCGGACGAGCAGTTCTTC.

This clone was picked up a small number of times. This chain links TRBV27 with TRBJ2-7, with D possibly being TRBD1 (5 bases). V dropped 5 bases and J dropped 7 bases, with 12 bases sitting between them. The CDR3 is 12 amino acids. CDR1 is MNHEY and CDR2 is SMNVEV in the germline V gene (reference sequence). As DNA, the CDR3 is TGTGCCAGCAGTACGCGCCCAGGGGAGCAGTACTTC. Translating gives CASSTRPGEQYF.

V and J are TRBV19 and TRBJ2-3; TRBD2 agrees at 8 bases. The CDR3 sequence is 16 residues long. Looked up from germline, CDR1 is LNHDA and CDR2 is SQIVND (reference sequence). Unmatched junction bases numbered 9, after V lost 3 bases and J lost 4 bases. CDR3 nucleotide sequence: TGTGCCAGTAGTATCGGAGGGGCGGGAGGTGCAGATACGCAGTATTTT. It translates to CASSIGGAGGADTQYF.

The J gene is TRBJ1-1, the V gene TRBV18; a weak D match, TRBD1 (6 bases). V was pared by 5 bases and J by 2 bases, with 15 bases between. The CDR3 has 15 amino acids. Germline CDR1 and CDR2: KGHSH and LQKENI. The DNA of the CDR3 is TGTGCCAGCTCAACCCAGGGGACACCTAACACTGAAGCTTTCTTT. It specifies CASSTQGTPNTEAFF.

The chain uses TRBV27 and TRBJ2-7; a weak D match, TRBD1 (5 bases). CDR1 is MNHEY and CDR2 is SMNVEV in the germline V gene (reference sequence). This CDR3 region has 13 residues. V shed 10 bases and J shed 3 bases, with 16 bases lying between them. CDR3 amino acids: CATRRQGDYEQYF. The CDR3 region has the DNA TGTGCCACCCGCCGGCAGGGTGACTACGAGCAGTACTTC.

The chain is built from TRBV5-8 and TRBJ1-4; 7 positions match TRBD1. CDR3 size: 13 residues. In germline, CDR1 is SGHTS, CDR2 YDEGEE. The J segment lost 12 bases and the V segment lost 0 bases, leaving 5 bases of the junction unmatched. CDR3 sequence (DNA): TGTGCCAGCAGCTTGGAGAGGGGGCGAGAACTGTTTTTT. It specifies CASSLERGRELFF.

This chain joins TRBV5-5 and TRBJ1-1; D gene uncertain. The germline V gene has CDR1 SGHKS and CDR2 YYEKEE (reference sequence). V was pared by 1 base and J by 0 bases, with 19 bases between. The CDR3 contains 18 residues. The chain's CDR3 is CASSLYFSGGSMNTEAFF. In nucleotides, the CDR3 is TGTGCCAGCAGCTTGTACTTTTCGGGTGGGTCCATGAACACTGAAGCTTTCTTT.

Concerning this clone: One end of the junction varies from germline; a read error may be responsible. The V gene is TRBV5-5, the J gene TRBJ2-2, with D perhaps TRBD1 (6 bases). CDR1 is SGHKS, CDR2 YYEKEE, per germline (reference sequence). The CDR3 runs to 13 residues. The CDR3 region is CASCLGGTGELFF. DNA for the CDR3: TGTGCCAGCTGCTTAGGGGGAACCGGGGAGCTGTTTTTT.

The rearrangement links TRBV4-1 to TRBJ1-1; tentatively, D is TRBD1 (5 bases). Germline values: CDR1 MGHRA, CDR2 YSYEKL. Trimming stripped 0 bases from V and 1 base from J, with 6 bases between. The CDR3 sequence is 14 residues long. This chain's CDR3 is CASSQDTGNTEAFF. CDR3 sequence (DNA): TGCGCCAGCAGCCAAGATACAGGGAACACTGAAGCTTTCTTT.

The chain carries TRBV2 and TRBJ1-5, with D hard to call. The CDR3 spans 12 residues. Per germline, CDR1 SNHLY and CDR2 FYNNEI. V lost 5 bases, J lost 2 bases, and 4 bases lay in between. The CDR3 spells CASSLGNQPQHF. The CDR3 DNA follows: TGTGCCAGCAGTCTGGGCAATCAGCCCCAGCATTTT. The whole variable domain, remainder taken from reference TRBV2 and TRBJ1-5, is EPEVTQTPSHQVTQMGQEVILRCVPISNHLYFYWYRQILGQKVEFLVSFYNNEISEKSEIFDDQFSVERPDGSNFTLKIRSTKLEDSAMYFCASSLGNQPQHFGDGTRLSIL.

The chain links TRBV7-9 to TRBJ2-5; D unclear. Germline V gene lookup returns CDR1 SEHNR and CDR2 FQNEAQ (reference sequence). The CDR3 sequence is 14 residues long. The V gene lost 1 base and the J gene lost 2 bases, with 8 bases spanning the gap. The CDR3 nucleotides are TGTGCCAGCAGCTTAGTGCAACAGCAAGAGACCCAGTACTTC. Residues: CASSLVQQQETQYF. The variable domain in full, with the rest retrieved from reference TRBV7-9 and TRBJ2-5, is DTGVSQNPRHKITKRGQNVTFRCDPISEHNRLYWYRQTLGQGPEFLTYFQNEAQLEKSRLLSDRFSAERPKGSFSTLEIQRTEQGDSAMYLCASSLVQQQETQYFGPGTRLLVL.

This chain uses TRBV4-1 with TRBJ2-3; D remains ambiguous. The length of the CDR3 is 15 residues. The germline CDR1 and CDR2 sequences are MGHRA and YSYEKL. V lost 0 bases and J lost 3, with 10 bases in between. CDR3 DNA sequence: TGCGCCAGCAGCCAAGACGGGTTAGAGACAGATACGCAGTATTTT. This encodes CASSQDGLETDTQYF.

This chain links TRBV11-3 with TRBJ1-6, with 8 positions matching TRBD1. The CDR3 loop spans 18 amino acids. J gave up 1 base and V 1 base, and 6 bases lay outside the gene matches. Per germline, CDR1 SGHNT and CDR2 YENEEA. CDR3 region: CASSLVGQGASYNSPLHF. Written as DNA, the CDR3 is TGTGCCAGCAGCTTAGTGGGGCAGGGGGCGTCCTATAATTCACCCCTCCACTTT. The full variable domain, completed using reference TRBV11-3 and TRBJ1-6, is EAGVVQSPRYKIIEKKQPVAFWCNPISGHNTLYWYLQNLGQGPELLIRYENEEAVDDSQLPKDRFSAERLKGVDSTLKIQPAELGDSAVYLCASSLVGQGASYNSPLHFGNGTRLTVT.